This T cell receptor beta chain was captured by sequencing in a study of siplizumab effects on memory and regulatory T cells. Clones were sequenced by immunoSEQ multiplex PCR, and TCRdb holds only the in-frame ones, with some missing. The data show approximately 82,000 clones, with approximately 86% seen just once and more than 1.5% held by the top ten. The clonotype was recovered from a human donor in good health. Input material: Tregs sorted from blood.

The CDR3 nucleotides are TGTGCCAGCAGCAAAGAAGCAGGGACAGAGTGTGAACTGTTTTTT. Translation: CASSKEAGTECELFF. This chain links TRBV21-1 with TRBJ1-4; whether TRBD1, the table's D call, matches the DNA was not checked. TRBV21-1 is annotated as a pseudogene. The CDR3 extends over 15 amino acids.